Below are 20 T cell receptor beta chains sequenced from a single sample in a study of blood T cell repertoires in COVID-19. Here immunoSEQ multiplex PCR was the method, and the copy in TCRdb shows in-frame clones only, minus some. The repertoire holds some 270,000 clones, with 75% to 90% as singletons. Sequencing was performed on peripheral blood. The receptors were gathered from a woman between 35 and 50 years old who had recovered from COVID-19.

V usage is TRBV14 and J usage is TRBJ2-5; the D gene is possibly TRBD2 (5 bases). The CDR3 runs to 16 residues. The V gene's germline CDR1 is SGHDN and CDR2 FVKESK. V was trimmed by 4 bases and J by 4 bases, leaving 19 bases between them. The CDR3 spells CASSPGRWGDGETQYF. CDR3 DNA sequence: TGTGCCAGCAGCCCAGGCCGTTGGGGAGATGGAGAGACCCAGTACTTC.

The rearrangement links TRBV18 to TRBJ2-7; D is undetermined. Deletions cut 5 bases from V and 3 bases from J, with 11 bases between. The CDR3 is 13 amino acids. Germline V lookup: CDR1 KGHSH, CDR2 LQKENI. CDR3 bases: TGTGCCAGCTCAATGGGCGCGAACTACGAGCAGTACTTC. Its translation: CASSMGANYEQYF.

The chain employs TRBV5-1 and TRBJ2-1; D remains unclear. Germline V gene sequence: CDR1 SGHRS, CDR2 YFSETQ. The CDR3 totals 13 residues. V was pared by 0 bases and J by 5 bases, with 6 bases between. CDR3 nucleotides: TGCGCCAGCAGCTTGGGGCCGAACAATGAGCAGTTCTTC. Amino acids: CASSLGPNNEQFF.

The chain links TRBV9 to TRBJ1-1; D may be TRBD1 (6 bases). The length of the CDR3 is 13 residues. Germline CDR1 is SGDLS and CDR2 is YYNGEE. Trimming removed 7 bases from V and 4 bases from J, with 14 bases in between. CDR3 coding DNA: TGTGCCAGCCGCAGGGTACAGGGCACTGAAGCTTTCTTT. Encoded protein: CASRRVQGTEAFF.

This sequence joins TRBV11-2 and TRBJ2-7, with 7 positions matching TRBD1. The junction had 2 bases not matched to a gene; V was cut back by 5 bases and J by 4 bases. The germline V gene has CDR1 SGHAT and CDR2 FQNNGV. This CDR3 has 12 amino acids. The CDR3 coding sequence is TGTGCCAGCAGCCGGGACAGTTACGAGCAGTACTTC. Translation gives CASSRDSYEQYF.

The J gene is TRBJ1-4, the V gene TRBV15, with 7 bases matching TRBD1. The CDR3 spans 13 residues. Germline V lookup: CDR1 LNHNV, CDR2 YYDKDF (reference sequence). V lost 4 bases, J lost 5 bases, and 1 base stayed unmatched. CDR3 residues: CATSKGQNEKLFF. The CDR3 DNA sequence: TGTGCCACCAGCAAGGGACAGAATGAAAAACTGTTTTTT.

The chain couples TRBV19 to TRBJ1-1; D unclear. Trimming removed 1 base at V and 3 bases at J, with 15 bases between. This CDR3 spans 16 amino acids. Germline CDR1 reads LNHDA; CDR2 reads SQIVND (reference sequence). The CDR3 sequence is CASSIGVRGPYTEAFF. The CDR3 DNA reads as TGTGCCAGTAGTATAGGGGTTCGCGGGCCGTACACTGAAGCTTTCTTT. Looking up the rest from reference TRBV19 and TRBJ1-1 gives the full variable domain: DGGITQSPKYLFRKEGQNVTLSCEQNLNHDAMYWYRQDPGQGLRLIYYSQIVNDFQKGDIAEGYSVSREKKESFPLTVTSAQKNPTAFYLCASSIGVRGPYTEAFFGQGTRLTVV.

The chain links TRBV7-2 to TRBJ1-5; 8 bases map to TRBD1. Germline V CDR1 and CDR2: SGHTA, FQGNSA. The ends lost 5 bases at V and 6 bases at J; junction bases unmatched: 3. This CDR3 is 13 amino acids long. CDR3 sequence: CASSTTGAQPQHF. The CDR3 region has the DNA TGTGCCAGCAGCACGACAGGGGCTCAGCCCCAGCATTTT.

The chain recombines TRBV6-5 with TRBJ2-1; the D is unclear. Looked up from germline, CDR1 is MNHEY and CDR2 is SVGAGI. The CDR3 is 14 amino acids. V lost 0 bases to trimming and J lost 4 bases, with 7 bases between them. This chain's CDR3 is CASSYSSPYNEQFF. CDR3 bases: TGTGCCAGCAGTTACTCGAGTCCGTACAATGAGCAGTTCTTC.

The chain links TRBV3-1 (or the pseudogene TRBV3-2) to TRBJ1-2; 9 positions match TRBD1. Per germline, CDR1 LGHDT and CDR2 YNNKEL (reference sequence). V shed 0 bases and J 3 bases; nucleotides not matched to a gene: 11. This CDR3 is 18 amino acids long. Here the CDR3 reads CASSQEPGQGGWDYGYTF. For the CDR3, the DNA is TGTGCCAGCAGCCAAGAGCCGGGACAGGGAGGTTGGGACTATGGCTACACCTTC.

The CDR3 sequence is CASNRVVGNTIYF. CDR3 nucleotide sequence: TGTGCCAGCAACAGGGTAGTTGGAAACACCATATATTTT. The V and J genes are TRBV2 and TRBJ1-3; TRBD1 is a possible D gene (6 bases). Germline V CDR1 and CDR2: SNHLY, FYNNEI. V lost 7 bases and J 3 bases, leaving 10 bases between the germline ends. The CDR3 covers 13 residues.

This sequence joins TRBV7-2 and TRBJ2-1; 15 bases agree with TRBD2. Trimming cost V 5 bases and J 5 bases; bases outside gene matches: 10. The CDR3 is made up of 18 amino acids. Germline values: CDR1 SGHTA, CDR2 FQGNSA. CDR3 in DNA: TGTGCCAGCAGCACCCACGGACTAGCGGGAGGGGGAAACAATGAGCAGTTCTTC. Protein sequence: CASSTHGLAGGGNNEQFF.

This sequence joins TRBV5-1 and TRBJ2-7; 8 bases align to TRBD1. Germline loops: CDR1 SGHRS, CDR2 YFSETQ. The V and J ends lost 4 bases and 4 bases, in that order; junction bases with no gene match: 7. The CDR3 covers 14 residues. The CDR3 DNA is TGCGCCAGCAGCGATCAGGGGGCCCTATACGAGCAGTACTTC. Translating it yields CASSDQGALYEQYF.

The gene calls are TRBV27 and TRBJ2-2; weak D call: TRBD2 (7 bases). The CDR3 is 14 amino acids. Germline V gives CDR1 MNHEY, CDR2 SMNVEV (reference sequence). Trimming took 9 bases from V and 1 from J, leaving 12 bases between them. The CDR3 DNA reads as TGTGCCAGTTCCGGGGGGCTGAACACCGGGGAGCTGTTTTTT. Residues: CASSGGLNTGELFF.

The chain uses TRBV4-3 and TRBJ1-3; TRBD1 is a possible D gene (6 bases). The CDR3 has 15 amino acids. Germline CDR1 and CDR2: LGHNA and YSLEER. Trimming took off 4 bases at V and 0 bases at J, with 10 bases between the two ends. The DNA of the CDR3 is TGCGCCAGCAGCCTGGACAGAAGCTCTGGAAACACCATATATTTT. Translated: CASSLDRSSGNTIYF.

CDR3 region: CASSPTVNTGELFF. CDR3 DNA sequence: TGTGCCAGCAGCCCTACTGTAAACACCGGGGAGCTGTTTTTT. The chain uses TRBV9 and TRBJ2-2; D not certain. Trimming left V 4 bases short and J 2 bases short, with 9 bases between. CDR1 SGDLS and CDR2 YYNGEE come from the germline V gene. This CDR3 comprises 14 residues.

This chain links TRBV6-5 with TRBJ2-3, with 9 nucleotides matching TRBD2. The V and J ends lost 6 bases and 0 bases, in that order; junction bases with no gene match: 4. CDR1 is MNHEY, CDR2 SVGAGI, per germline. The CDR3 totals 15 residues. The CDR3 sequence is CASRKRGVSTDTQYF. In nucleotides, the CDR3 is TGTGCCAGCAGAAAGCGGGGGGTGAGCACAGATACGCAGTATTTT.

J is TRBJ2-1 and V is TRBV2, with 7 bases identical to TRBD2. CDR1 is SNHLY and CDR2 is FYNNEI in the germline V gene. Germline trimming cut 1 base from V and 9 bases from J; bases unmatched to any gene: 6. This CDR3 comprises 14 residues. The CDR3 DNA is TGTGCCAGCAGTGAAGGACTAGCTCCCCTTGAGCAGTTCTTC. Its translation is CASSEGLAPLEQFF. Full variable domain (rest looked up from reference TRBV2 and TRBJ2-1): EPEVTQTPSHQVTQMGQEVILRCVPISNHLYFYWYRQILGQKVEFLVSFYNNEISEKSEIFDDQFSVERPDGSNFTLKIRSTKLEDSAMYFCASSEGLAPLEQFFGPGTRLTVL.

This clone was seen a single time. V and J are TRBV28 and TRBJ1-1; D may be TRBD1 (6 bases). The V end was cut by 1 base, the J end by 2 bases, with 11 bases between. The CDR3 loop spans 15 amino acids. Per germline, CDR1 MDHEN and CDR2 SYDVKM. The CDR3 coding sequence is TGTGCCAGCAGTTTATACGACAGGCTAAACACTGAAGCTTTCTTT. It yields the protein CASSLYDRLNTEAFF. Full variable domain (outside the CDR3, taken from reference TRBV28 and TRBJ1-1): DVKVTQSSRYLVKRTGEKVFLECVQDMDHENMFWYRQDPGLGLRLIYFSYDVKMKEKGDIPEGYSVSREKKERFSLILESASTNQTSMYLCASSLYDRLNTEAFFGQGTRLTVV.

In this sample, this clone turned up once. The chain links TRBV10-3 to TRBJ2-7; 10 bases agree with TRBD1. The V gene's germline CDR1 is ENHRY and CDR2 SYGVKD. V lost 6 bases and J lost 3; bases outside the gene matches: 2. The CDR3 totals 13 residues. The CDR3 coding sequence is TGTGCCATCAGGGGACAGGGGAACTACGAGCAGTACTTC. This codes for CAIRGQGNYEQYF.